Only a few counts were recorded for the clone carrying this T cell receptor beta chain. No antigen is known for it. V gave up 1 base and J gave up 6 bases; unmatched junction bases: 8. CDR3 size: 15 residues. Germline assignment: CDR1 SGHVS and CDR2 FQNEAQ. The sample is drawn from a study of cytomegalovirus exposure and HLA in healthy donors. Study results and limitations: The study found most TCR sequences rare, yet found some public TCRs in many donors. Sequencing likely caused a cluster of highly shared sequence variants. Confirmation in vitro established that a few CMV-associated chains were specific for CMV antigens. An analysis done earlier found most TCR beta V segments productive about 90% or about 30% of the time.

This PCR relied on a set of 60 Vbeta primers and 13 Jbeta primers. Some clones are missing from TCRdb's copy, which holds only in-frame ones; the method was immunoSEQ multiplex PCR. The sample consists of some 170,000 clones, just under 80% of them appearing once. The sequenced sample consisted of PBMCs. The chain uses TRBV7-8 and TRBJ1-1, with TRBD1 matching 7 bases. This sequence originates from a young man in good health and CMV-seropositive. CDR3 DNA: TGTGCCAGCAGCTTAGAGGGGGCTGGGTTGGCTGAAGCTTTCTTT. Translation gives CASSLEGAGLAEAFF.